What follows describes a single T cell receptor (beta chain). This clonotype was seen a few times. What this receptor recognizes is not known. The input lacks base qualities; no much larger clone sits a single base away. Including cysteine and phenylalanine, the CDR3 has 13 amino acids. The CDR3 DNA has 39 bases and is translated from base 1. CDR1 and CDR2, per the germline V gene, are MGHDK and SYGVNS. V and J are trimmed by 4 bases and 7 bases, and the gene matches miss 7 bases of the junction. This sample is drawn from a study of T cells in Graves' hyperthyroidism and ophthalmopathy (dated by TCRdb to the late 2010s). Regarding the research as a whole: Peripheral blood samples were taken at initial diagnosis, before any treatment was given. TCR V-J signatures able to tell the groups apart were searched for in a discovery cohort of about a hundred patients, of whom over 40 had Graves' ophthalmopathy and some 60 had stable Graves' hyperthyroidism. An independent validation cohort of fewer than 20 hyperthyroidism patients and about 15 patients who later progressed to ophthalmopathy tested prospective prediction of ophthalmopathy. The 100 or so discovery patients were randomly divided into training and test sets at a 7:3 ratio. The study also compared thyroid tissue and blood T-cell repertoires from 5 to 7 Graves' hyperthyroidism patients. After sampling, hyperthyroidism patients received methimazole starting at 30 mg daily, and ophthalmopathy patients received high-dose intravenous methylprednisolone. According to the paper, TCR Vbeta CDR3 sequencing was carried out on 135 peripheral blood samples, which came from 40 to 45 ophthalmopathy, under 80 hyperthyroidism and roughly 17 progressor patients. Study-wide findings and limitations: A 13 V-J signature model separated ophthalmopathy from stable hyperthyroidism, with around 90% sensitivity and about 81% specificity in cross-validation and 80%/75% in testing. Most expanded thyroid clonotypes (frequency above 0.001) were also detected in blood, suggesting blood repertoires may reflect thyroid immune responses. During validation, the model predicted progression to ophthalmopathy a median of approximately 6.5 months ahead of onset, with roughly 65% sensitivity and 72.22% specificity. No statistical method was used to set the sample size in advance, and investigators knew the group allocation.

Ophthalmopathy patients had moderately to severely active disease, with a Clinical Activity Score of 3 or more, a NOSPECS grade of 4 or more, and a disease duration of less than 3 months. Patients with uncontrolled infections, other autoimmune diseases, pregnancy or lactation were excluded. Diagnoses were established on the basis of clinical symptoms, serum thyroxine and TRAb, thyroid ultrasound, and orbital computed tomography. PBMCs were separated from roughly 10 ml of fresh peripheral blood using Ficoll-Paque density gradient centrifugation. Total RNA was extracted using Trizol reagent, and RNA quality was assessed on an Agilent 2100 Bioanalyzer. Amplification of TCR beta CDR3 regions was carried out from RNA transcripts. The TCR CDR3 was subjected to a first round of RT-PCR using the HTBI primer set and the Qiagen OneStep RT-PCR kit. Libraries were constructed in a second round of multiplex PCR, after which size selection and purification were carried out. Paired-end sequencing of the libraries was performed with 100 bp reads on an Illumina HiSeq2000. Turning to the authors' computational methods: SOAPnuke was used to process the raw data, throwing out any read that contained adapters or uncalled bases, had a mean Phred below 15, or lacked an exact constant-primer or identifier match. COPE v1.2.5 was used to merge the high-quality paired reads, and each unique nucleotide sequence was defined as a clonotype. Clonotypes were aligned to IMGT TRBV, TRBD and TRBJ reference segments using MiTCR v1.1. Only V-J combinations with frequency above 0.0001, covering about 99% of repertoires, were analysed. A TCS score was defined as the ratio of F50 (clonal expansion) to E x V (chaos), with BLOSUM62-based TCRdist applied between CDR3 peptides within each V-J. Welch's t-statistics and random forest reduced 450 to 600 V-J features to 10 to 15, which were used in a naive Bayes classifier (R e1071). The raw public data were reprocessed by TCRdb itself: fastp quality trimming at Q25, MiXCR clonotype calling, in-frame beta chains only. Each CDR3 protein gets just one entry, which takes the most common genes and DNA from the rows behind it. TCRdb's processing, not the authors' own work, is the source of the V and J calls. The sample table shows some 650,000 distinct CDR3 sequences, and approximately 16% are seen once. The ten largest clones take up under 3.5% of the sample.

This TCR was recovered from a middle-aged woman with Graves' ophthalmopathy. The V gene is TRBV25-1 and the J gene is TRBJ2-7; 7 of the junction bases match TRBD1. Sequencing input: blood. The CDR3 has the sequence CASSVQGLREQYF. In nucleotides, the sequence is TGTGCCAGCAGTGTACAGGGGTTGAGGGAGCAGTACTTC.